This TCR beta chain was retrieved from a study of T cells in localized non-small cell lung cancer. Study-wide results and caveats: In uninvolved adjacent lung, T cell clonality reached its highest value, exceeding tumor. Because researchers sequenced only one region of the tumor, heterogeneity is still possible. In the blood, greater T cell density corresponded to longer overall survival. A median around 55 of the top 100 tumor clones appeared in adjacent lung.

This CDR3 region has 12 residues. CDR1 and CDR2 (germline): MNHEY, SMNVEV (reference sequence). Between the trimmed V and J ends, which lost 8 bases and 6 bases, there was a span of 12 bases. Data came from immunoSEQ multiplex PCR; TCRdb stores just in-frame clones and leaves some out. The sample holds tens of thousands of clones; 70% to 90% are singletons and the top ten take about 20%. This clone was observed once. Its specificity is not known. The chain is built from TRBV27 and TRBJ2-3; the D gene is possibly TRBD2 (6 bases). This clonotype was sampled from a man between 40 and 70 years old with stage I squamous cell lung carcinoma. The specimen comprised peripheral blood, sampled before any cancer treatment. The CDR3 region has the DNA TGTGCCAGCGGTCCCCGGGGGGATACGCAGTATTTT. Translation gives CASGPRGDTQYF.